A single sample is the source of the 18 T cell receptor beta chains below, sequenced in a study of blood T cell repertoires in COVID-19. Profiled with immunoSEQ multiplex PCR; TCRdb holds only in-frame clones, not every one. The sample lists 100,000 to 120,000 clones; approximately 79% were seen once. The sequenced material came from peripheral blood. These receptors were obtained from a woman of 80 years or more with active or convalescent COVID-19.

This chain uses TRBV7-9 with TRBJ2-7; D not certain. The CDR3 has 12 amino acids. Germline V lookup: CDR1 SEHNR, CDR2 FQNEAQ (reference sequence). Trimming took off 2 bases at V and 4 bases at J, with 6 bases between the two ends. CDR3 loop: CASSLYRYEQYF. In DNA form, the CDR3 reads TGTGCCAGCAGCTTATACCGGTACGAGCAGTACTTC.

The J gene is TRBJ2-1, the V gene TRBV5-1; D is undetermined. V lost 0 bases, J lost 2 bases, and 6 bases lay in between. This CDR3 region has 14 residues. Germline-derived CDR1 and CDR2 are SGHRS and YFSETQ. The CDR3 DNA reads as TGCGCCAGCAGCTTGGACCCAGCCTACAATGAGCAGTTCTTC. It translates to CASSLDPAYNEQFF. Together with reference TRBV5-1 and TRBJ2-1, the CDR3 gives the full variable domain: KAGVTQTPRYLIKTRGQQVTLSCSPISGHRSVSWYQQTPGQGLQFLFEYFSETQRNKGNFPGRFSGRQFSNSRSEMNVSTLELGDSALYLCASSLDPAYNEQFFGPGTRLTVL.

This CDR3 reads CASSIVAEPGANVLTF. As DNA, the CDR3 is TGTGCCAGTAGTATAGTGGCAGAACCTGGGGCCAACGTCCTGACTTTC. The chain employs TRBV19 and TRBJ2-6; the D is unclear. The CDR3 totals 16 residues. V gave up 1 base and J gave up 2 bases, with 9 bases separating them. Germline CDR1 is LNHDA and CDR2 is SQIVND (reference sequence).

The genes are TRBV7-9 and TRBJ2-1; 16 nucleotides align to TRBD2. The junction had 4 bases not matched to a gene; V was cut back by 5 bases and J by 9 bases. The CDR3 loop spans 15 amino acids. Germline V gene data show CDR1 as SEHNR and CDR2 as FQNEAQ (reference sequence). CDR3 nucleotide sequence: TGTGCCAGCAGCACTGGGACTAGCGGGAGGGTTGAGCAGTTCTTC. This translates into CASSTGTSGRVEQFF.

The rearrangement uses TRBV5-4 and TRBJ2-3; 9 bases agree with TRBD1. Germline V gene lookup returns CDR1 SGHNT and CDR2 YYREEE (reference sequence). Trimming removed 4 bases from V and 6 bases from J; junction bases left unmatched: 9. The CDR3 extends over 15 amino acids. The CDR3 here is CASSGPGTGFDTQYF. The CDR3 DNA reads as TGTGCCAGCAGCGGGCCCGGGACAGGGTTCGATACGCAGTATTTT.

The CDR3 reads CASSERTGGSDQPQHF. CDR3 nucleotides: TGTGCCAGCAGTGAGAGGACAGGGGGTTCGGATCAGCCCCAGCATTTT. The rearrangement uses TRBV2 and TRBJ1-5; 10 bases fit TRBD1. This CDR3 has 16 residues. Trimming at V came to 3 bases and at J to 5 bases, leaving 7 bases not matched to a gene. Germline CDR1 SNHLY, CDR2 FYNNEI.

The gene calls are TRBV4-2 and TRBJ2-3; the D gene is possibly TRBD2 (5 bases). The CDR3 totals 15 residues. Trimming took 5 bases from V and 6 from J, leaving 18 bases between them. Germline loops: CDR1 LGHNA, CDR2 YNFKEQ. CDR3 sequence reads: CASSVRPGFIDTQYF. Here the CDR3 DNA reads TGTGCCAGCAGCGTCAGACCGGGGTTCATCGATACGCAGTATTTT.

This clone is a singleton in its sample. The chain is built from TRBV18 and TRBJ2-3; 7 nucleotides match TRBD2. The CDR3 totals 16 residues. V lost 2 bases, J lost 0 bases, and 5 bases stayed unmatched. In germline, CDR1 is KGHSH, CDR2 LQKENI. The CDR3 sequence: CASSPVLAESTDTQYF. DNA for the CDR3: TGTGCCAGCTCACCAGTTCTAGCGGAGAGCACAGATACGCAGTATTTT.

V usage is TRBV7-2 and J usage is TRBJ2-1; D may be TRBD2 (6 bases). The CDR3 is made up of 11 amino acids. V was trimmed by 7 bases and J by 9 bases, leaving 10 bases between them. CDR1 SGHTA and CDR2 FQGNSA come from the germline V gene. The CDR3 is CASTLGGEQFF. The DNA for the CDR3 is TGTGCCAGCACCTTGGGGGGTGAGCAGTTCTTC.

The chain employs TRBV7-6 and TRBJ1-1; D is possibly TRBD1 (5 bases). Per germline, CDR1 SGHVS and CDR2 FNYEAQ. The CDR3 totals 13 residues. The V and J ends lost 2 bases and 5 bases respectively, with 9 bases between them. The chain's CDR3 is CASSLYRRTEAFF. Here the CDR3 DNA reads TGTGCCAGCAGCTTATACAGGCGAACTGAAGCTTTCTTT.

J is TRBJ1-1 and V is TRBV19; maybe TRBD1 (5 bases). Germline values: CDR1 LNHDA, CDR2 SQIVND (reference sequence). CDR3 length: 13 amino acids. Trimming pared 5 bases from V and 0 bases from J, leaving 7 bases between. This chain's CDR3 is CASSEQVNTEAFF. As DNA, the CDR3 is TGTGCCAGTAGTGAACAGGTGAACACTGAAGCTTTCTTT.

This clone was seen more than once but under ten times. The rearrangement uses TRBV7-9 and TRBJ2-1; TRBD2 agrees at 12 bases. V shed 5 bases and J 14 bases; nucleotides not matched to a gene: 7. The V gene's germline CDR1 is SEHNR and CDR2 FQNEAQ (reference sequence). CDR3 length equals 13 residues. In nucleotides, the CDR3 is TGTGCCAGCAGCGAGACTAGCGGGAGTCGTAAGTTCTTC. Translated: CASSETSGSRKFF.

The chain links TRBV6-6 to TRBJ1-4; D is unresolved. Per the germline V gene, CDR1 is MNHNY and CDR2 is SVGAGI (reference sequence). The CDR3 has 15 residues. V was trimmed by 2 bases and J by 3 bases, leaving 10 bases between them. CDR3 sequence (DNA): TGTGCCAGCAGTTACAACCCCAGATCTAATGAAAAACTGTTTTTT. It encodes CASSYNPRSNEKLFF.

This sequence joins TRBV15 and TRBJ1-4; D is unclear. V lost 3 bases to trimming and J lost 0 bases, with 11 bases between them. CDR3 length: 16 amino acids. Germline CDR1 is LNHNV and CDR2 is YYDKDF (reference sequence). CDR3 sequence reads: CATSRAGIATNEKLFF. CDR3 in DNA: TGTGCCACCAGCAGGGCGGGGATCGCAACTAATGAAAAACTGTTTTTT.

This clone is a singleton in its sample. This chain links TRBV6-6 with TRBJ1-6; unclear D gene. Germline CDR1 is MNHNY and CDR2 is SVGAGI (reference sequence). The CDR3 contains 15 residues. Deletions cut 7 bases from V and 3 bases from J, with 13 bases between. For the CDR3, the DNA is TGTGCCAGCATGTTGGGTCCGGGCTATAATTCACCCCTCCACTTT. It is translated as CASMLGPGYNSPLHF.

This chain connects TRBV5-1 to TRBJ1-3; TRBD1 might be the D (6 bases). V lost 4 bases and J 0 bases, leaving 8 bases between the germline ends. Germline V gene data show CDR1 as SGHRS and CDR2 as YFSETQ. The CDR3 spans 14 residues. The CDR3 protein is CASSEQGSGNTIYF. Written as DNA, the CDR3 is TGCGCCAGCAGCGAACAGGGCTCTGGAAACACCATATATTTT.

J is TRBJ1-2 and V is TRBV11-2; maybe TRBD1 (6 bases). V lost 3 bases and J lost 13, with 18 bases in between. The CDR3 covers 13 residues. The germline V gene encodes CDR1 SGHAT and CDR2 FQNNGV. The CDR3 here is CASSFGTRGIVTF. The DNA for the CDR3 is TGTGCCAGCAGCTTTGGGACAAGGGGAATAGTCACCTTC.

This clone was seen a single time. The chain combines TRBV4-1 with TRBJ2-3, with TRBD2 identical over 15 bases. The germline V gene encodes CDR1 MGHRA and CDR2 YSYEKL. J lost 8 bases, V lost 1 base, and 1 base had no gene match. CDR3 length: 15 amino acids. This chain's CDR3 is CASSQGGLAGGTQYF. The CDR3 nucleotides read TGCGCCAGCAGCCAAGGGGGACTAGCGGGAGGTACGCAGTATTTT.